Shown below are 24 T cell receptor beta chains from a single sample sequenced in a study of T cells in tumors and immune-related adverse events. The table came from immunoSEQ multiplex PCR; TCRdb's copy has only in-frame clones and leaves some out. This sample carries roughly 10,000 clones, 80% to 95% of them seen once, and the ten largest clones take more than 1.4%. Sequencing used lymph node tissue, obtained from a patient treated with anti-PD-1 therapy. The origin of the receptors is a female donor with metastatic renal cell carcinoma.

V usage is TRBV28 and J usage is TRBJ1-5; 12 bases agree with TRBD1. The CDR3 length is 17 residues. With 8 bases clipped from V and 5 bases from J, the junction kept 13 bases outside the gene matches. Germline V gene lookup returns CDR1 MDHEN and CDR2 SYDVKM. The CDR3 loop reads CASRAGTGGGLYQPQHF. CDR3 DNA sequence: TGTGCCAGCCGAGCCGGGACAGGGGGCGGGTTGTATCAGCCCCAGCATTTT. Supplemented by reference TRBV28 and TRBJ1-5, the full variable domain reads DVKVTQSSRYLVKRTGEKVFLECVQDMDHENMFWYRQDPGLGLRLIYFSYDVKMKEKGDIPEGYSVSREKKERFSLILESASTNQTSMYLCASRAGTGGGLYQPQHFGDGTRLSIL.

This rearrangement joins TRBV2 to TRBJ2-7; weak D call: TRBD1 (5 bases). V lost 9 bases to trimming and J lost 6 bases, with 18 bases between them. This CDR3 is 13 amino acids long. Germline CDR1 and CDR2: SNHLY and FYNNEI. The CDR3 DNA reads TGTGCCAGTCACCCGAGTCCTAGGGGCGAGCAGTACTTC. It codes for CASHPSPRGEQYF. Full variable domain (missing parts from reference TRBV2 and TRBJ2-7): EPEVTQTPSHQVTQMGQEVILRCVPISNHLYFYWYRQILGQKVEFLVSFYNNEISEKSEIFDDQFSVERPDGSNFTLKIRSTKLEDSAMYFCASHPSPRGEQYFGPGTRLTVT.

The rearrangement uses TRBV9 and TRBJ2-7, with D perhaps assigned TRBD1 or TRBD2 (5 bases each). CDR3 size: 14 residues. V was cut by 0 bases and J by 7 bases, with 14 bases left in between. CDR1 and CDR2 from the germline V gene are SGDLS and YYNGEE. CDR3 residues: CASSVGQGDVEQYF. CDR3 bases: TGTGCCAGCAGCGTAGGGCAGGGAGATGTAGAGCAGTACTTC. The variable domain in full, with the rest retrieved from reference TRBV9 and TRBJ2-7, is DSGVTQTPKHLITATGQRVTLRCSPRSGDLSVYWYQQSLDQGLQFLIQYYNGEERAKGNILERFSAQQFPDLHSELNLSSLELGDSALYFCASSVGQGDVEQYFGPGTRLTVT.

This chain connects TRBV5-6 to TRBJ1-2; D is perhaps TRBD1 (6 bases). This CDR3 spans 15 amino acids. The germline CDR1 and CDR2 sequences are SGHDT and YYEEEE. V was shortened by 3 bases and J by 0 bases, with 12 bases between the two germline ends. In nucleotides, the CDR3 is TGTGCCAGCAGCTACCGGGACACAGCTAACTATGGCTACACCTTC. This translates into CASSYRDTANYGYTF.

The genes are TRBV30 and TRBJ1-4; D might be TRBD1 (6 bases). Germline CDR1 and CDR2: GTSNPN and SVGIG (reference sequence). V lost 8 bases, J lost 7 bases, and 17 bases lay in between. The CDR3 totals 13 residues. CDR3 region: CAQSQGRSEKLFF. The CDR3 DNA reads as TGTGCCCAGTCACAGGGACGGAGTGAAAAACTGTTTTTT.

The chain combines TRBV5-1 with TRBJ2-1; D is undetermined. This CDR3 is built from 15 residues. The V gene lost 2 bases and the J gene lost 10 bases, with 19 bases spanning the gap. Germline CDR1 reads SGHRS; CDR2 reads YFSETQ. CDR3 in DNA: TGCGCCAGCAGCTTCATAGACGGCGTGCTCGGGGAGCAGTTCTTC. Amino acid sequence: CASSFIDGVLGEQFF.

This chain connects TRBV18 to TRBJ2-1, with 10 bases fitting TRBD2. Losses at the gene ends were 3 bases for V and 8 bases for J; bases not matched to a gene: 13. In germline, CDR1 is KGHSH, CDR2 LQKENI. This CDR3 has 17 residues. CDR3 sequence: CASSPEGAGGAVDEQFF. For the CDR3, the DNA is TGTGCCAGCTCACCTGAAGGAGCGGGGGGGGCGGTAGATGAGCAGTTCTTC.

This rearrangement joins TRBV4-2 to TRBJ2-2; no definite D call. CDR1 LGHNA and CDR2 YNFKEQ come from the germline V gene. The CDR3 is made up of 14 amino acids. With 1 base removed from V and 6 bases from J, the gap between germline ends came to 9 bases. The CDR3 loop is CASSQGQPAGELFF. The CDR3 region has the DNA TGTGCCAGCAGCCAAGGGCAACCCGCCGGGGAGCTGTTTTTT.

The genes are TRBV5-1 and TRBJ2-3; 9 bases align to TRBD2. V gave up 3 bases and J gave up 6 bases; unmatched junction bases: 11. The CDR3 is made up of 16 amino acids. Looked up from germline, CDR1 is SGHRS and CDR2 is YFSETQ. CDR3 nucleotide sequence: TGCGCCAGCAGCTCCGCAGGAGCGGGAGGAGGGGATACGCAGTATTTT. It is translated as CASSSAGAGGGDTQYF.

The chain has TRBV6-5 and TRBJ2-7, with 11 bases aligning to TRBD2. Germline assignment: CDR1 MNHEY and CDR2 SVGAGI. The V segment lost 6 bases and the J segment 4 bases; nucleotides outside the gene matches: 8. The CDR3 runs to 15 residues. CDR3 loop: CASRPAGTSGYEQYF. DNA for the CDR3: TGTGCCAGCAGACCAGCCGGGACTAGCGGTTACGAGCAGTACTTC.

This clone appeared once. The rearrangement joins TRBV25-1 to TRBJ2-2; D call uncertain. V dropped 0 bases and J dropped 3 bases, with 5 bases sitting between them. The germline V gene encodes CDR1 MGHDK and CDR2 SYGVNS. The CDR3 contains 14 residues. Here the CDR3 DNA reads TGTGCCAGCAGTGAATATGGGGACACCGGGGAGCTGTTTTTT. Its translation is CASSEYGDTGELFF.

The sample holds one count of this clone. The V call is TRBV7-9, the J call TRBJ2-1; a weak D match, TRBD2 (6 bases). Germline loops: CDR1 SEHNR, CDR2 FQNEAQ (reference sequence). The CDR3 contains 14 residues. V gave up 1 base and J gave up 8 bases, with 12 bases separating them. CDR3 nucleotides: TGTGCCAGCAGCTTAGGAGGCGGGACGGATGAGCAGTTCTTC. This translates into CASSLGGGTDEQFF.

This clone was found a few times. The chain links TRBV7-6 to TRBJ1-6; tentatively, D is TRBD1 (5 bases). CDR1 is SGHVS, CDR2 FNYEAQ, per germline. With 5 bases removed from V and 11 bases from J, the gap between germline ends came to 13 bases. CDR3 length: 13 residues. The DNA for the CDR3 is TGTGCCAGCAGCAACAGGCTTGACGCACCCCTCCACTTT. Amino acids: CASSNRLDAPLHF. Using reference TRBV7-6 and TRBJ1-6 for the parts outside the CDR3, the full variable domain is GAGVSQSPRYKVTKRGQDVALRCDPISGHVSLYWYRQALGQGPEFLTYFNYEAQQDKSGLPNDRFSAERPEGSISTLTIQRTEQRDSAMYRCASSNRLDAPLHFGNGTRLTVT.

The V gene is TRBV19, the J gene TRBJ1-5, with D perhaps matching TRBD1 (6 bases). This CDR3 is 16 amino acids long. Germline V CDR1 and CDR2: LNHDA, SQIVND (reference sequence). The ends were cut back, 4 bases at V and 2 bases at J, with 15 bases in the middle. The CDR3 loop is CASSTPQGRGNQPQHF. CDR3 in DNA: TGTGCCAGTAGTACACCACAGGGACGGGGCAATCAGCCCCAGCATTTT.

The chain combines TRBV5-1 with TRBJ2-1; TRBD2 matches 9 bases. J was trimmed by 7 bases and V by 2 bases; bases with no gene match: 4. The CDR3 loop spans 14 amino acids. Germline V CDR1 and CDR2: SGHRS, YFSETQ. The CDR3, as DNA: TGCGCCAGCAGCTTCGTAAGCGGGGGGAATGAGCAGTTCTTC. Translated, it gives CASSFVSGGNEQFF.

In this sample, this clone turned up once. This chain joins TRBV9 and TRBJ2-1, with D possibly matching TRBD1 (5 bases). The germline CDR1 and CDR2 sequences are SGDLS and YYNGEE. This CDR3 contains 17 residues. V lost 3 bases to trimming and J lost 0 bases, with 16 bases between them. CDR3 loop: CASSAHFGDSSYNEQFF. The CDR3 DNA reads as TGTGCCAGCAGCGCTCACTTCGGTGACAGCTCCTACAATGAGCAGTTCTTC.

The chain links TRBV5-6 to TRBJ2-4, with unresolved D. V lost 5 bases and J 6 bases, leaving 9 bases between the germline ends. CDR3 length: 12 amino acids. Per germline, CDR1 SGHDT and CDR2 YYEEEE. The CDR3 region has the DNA TGTGCCAGCAGACGTGGATTAAACATTCAGTACTTC. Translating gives CASRRGLNIQYF.

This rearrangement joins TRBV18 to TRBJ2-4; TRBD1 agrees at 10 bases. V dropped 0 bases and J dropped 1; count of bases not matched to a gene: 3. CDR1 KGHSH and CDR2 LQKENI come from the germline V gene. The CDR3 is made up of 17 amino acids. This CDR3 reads CASSPPGQGRAKNIQYF. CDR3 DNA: TGTGCCAGCTCACCACCGGGACAGGGGCGTGCCAAAAACATTCAGTACTTC.

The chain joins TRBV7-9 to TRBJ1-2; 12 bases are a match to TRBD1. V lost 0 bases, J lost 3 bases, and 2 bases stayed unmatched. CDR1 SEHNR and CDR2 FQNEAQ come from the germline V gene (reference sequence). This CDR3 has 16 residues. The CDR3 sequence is CASSLAGQGAYYGYTF. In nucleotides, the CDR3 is TGTGCCAGCAGCTTAGCGGGACAGGGGGCTTACTATGGCTACACCTTC.

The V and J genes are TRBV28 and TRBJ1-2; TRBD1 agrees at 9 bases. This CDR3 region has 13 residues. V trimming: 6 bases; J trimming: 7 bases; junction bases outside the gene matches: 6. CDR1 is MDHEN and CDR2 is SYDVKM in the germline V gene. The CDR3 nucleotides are TGTGCCAGCAGCGGACAGGGGAGTCGTGGCTACACCTTC. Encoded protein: CASSGQGSRGYTF.

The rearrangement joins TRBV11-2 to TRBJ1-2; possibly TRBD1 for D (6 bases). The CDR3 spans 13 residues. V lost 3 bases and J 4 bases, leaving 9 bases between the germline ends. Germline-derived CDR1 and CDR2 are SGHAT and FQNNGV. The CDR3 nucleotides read TGTGCCAGCAGCTTGGACAGTATCTATGGCTACACCTTC. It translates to CASSLDSIYGYTF.

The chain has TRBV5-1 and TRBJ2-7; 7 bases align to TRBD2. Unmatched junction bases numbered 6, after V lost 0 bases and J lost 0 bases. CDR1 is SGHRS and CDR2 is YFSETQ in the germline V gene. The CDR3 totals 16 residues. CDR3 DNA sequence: TGCGCCAGCAGCTTGGCCTTAGGCGGGAGCTCCTACGAGCAGTACTTC. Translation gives CASSLALGGSSYEQYF.

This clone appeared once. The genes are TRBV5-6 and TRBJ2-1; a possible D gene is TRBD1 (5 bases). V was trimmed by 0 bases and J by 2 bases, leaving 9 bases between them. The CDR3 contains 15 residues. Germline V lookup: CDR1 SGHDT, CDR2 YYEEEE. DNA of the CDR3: TGTGCCAGCAGCTTGGGACAGATGGCCTACAATGAGCAGTTCTTC. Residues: CASSLGQMAYNEQFF.

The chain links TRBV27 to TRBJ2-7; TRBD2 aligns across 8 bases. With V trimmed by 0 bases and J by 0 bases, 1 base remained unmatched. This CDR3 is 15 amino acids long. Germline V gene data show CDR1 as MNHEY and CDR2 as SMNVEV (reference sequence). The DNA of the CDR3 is TGTGCCAGCAGTTTATCTAGCGGGAACTCCTACGAGCAGTACTTC. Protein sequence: CASSLSSGNSYEQYF.